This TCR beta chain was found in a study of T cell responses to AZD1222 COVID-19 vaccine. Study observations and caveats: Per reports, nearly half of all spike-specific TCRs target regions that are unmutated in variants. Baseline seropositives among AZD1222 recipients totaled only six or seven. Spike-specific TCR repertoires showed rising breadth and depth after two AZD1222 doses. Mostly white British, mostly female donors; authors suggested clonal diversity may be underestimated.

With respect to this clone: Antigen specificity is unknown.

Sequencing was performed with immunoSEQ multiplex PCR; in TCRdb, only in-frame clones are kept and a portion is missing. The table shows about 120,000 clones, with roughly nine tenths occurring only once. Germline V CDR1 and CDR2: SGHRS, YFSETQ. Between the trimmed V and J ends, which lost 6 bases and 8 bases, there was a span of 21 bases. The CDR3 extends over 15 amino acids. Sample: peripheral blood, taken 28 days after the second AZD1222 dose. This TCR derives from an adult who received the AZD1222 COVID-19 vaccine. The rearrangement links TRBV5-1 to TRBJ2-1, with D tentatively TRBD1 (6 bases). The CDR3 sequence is CASIRTGSQSDEQFF. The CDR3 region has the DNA TGCGCCAGCATTAGAACAGGGTCGCAATCTGATGAGCAGTTCTTC.